This paragraph reports one T cell receptor beta chain. Antigen unknown. V lost 2 bases to trimming and J lost 6 bases, with 11 bases between them. CDR1 is MNHNY and CDR2 is SVGAGI in the germline V gene (reference sequence). The CDR3 contains 14 residues. PCR primers comprised 60 Vbeta and 13 Jbeta primers. This table comes from immunoSEQ multiplex PCR, and its TCRdb copy is limited to in-frame clones, with some not included. The table records approximately 240,000 clones, around 80% of them present only once. The data derive from a study of cytomegalovirus exposure and HLA in healthy donors. The study, taken as a whole, reports: CMV antigen specificity was confirmed in vitro for three CMV-associated chains. Versus the roughly 700-donor mean, an Asian-associated ancestry cluster reportedly showed fewer N-insertions in a later analysis. The study recorded 150 to 200 TCR beta chains that were cytomegalovirus-associated.

The source is a woman aged 60-70 years in good health and CMV-seropositive. The rearrangement uses TRBV6-6 and TRBJ2-4; possible D gene TRBD2, 6 bases. The specimen sequenced was PBMCs. This CDR3 is CASSYREEVNIQYF. The CDR3 DNA follows: TGTGCCAGCAGTTACAGGGAGGAGGTAAACATTCAGTACTTC.